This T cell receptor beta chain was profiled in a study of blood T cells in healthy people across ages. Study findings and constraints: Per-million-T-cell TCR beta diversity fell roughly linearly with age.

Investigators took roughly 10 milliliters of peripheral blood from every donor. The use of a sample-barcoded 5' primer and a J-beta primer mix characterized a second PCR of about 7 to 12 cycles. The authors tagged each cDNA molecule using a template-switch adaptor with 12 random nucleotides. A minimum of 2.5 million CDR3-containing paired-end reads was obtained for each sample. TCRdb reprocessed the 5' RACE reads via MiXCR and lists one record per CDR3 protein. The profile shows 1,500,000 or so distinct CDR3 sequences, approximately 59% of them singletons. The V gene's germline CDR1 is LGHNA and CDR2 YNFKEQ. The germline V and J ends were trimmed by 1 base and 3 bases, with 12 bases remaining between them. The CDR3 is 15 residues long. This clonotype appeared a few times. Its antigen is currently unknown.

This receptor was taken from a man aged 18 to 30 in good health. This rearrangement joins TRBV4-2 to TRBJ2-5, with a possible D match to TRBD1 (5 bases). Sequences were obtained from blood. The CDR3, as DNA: TGTGCCAGCAGCCAAGTAGGGGCACCTGAAGAGACCCAGTACTTC. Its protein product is CASSQVGAPEETQYF.